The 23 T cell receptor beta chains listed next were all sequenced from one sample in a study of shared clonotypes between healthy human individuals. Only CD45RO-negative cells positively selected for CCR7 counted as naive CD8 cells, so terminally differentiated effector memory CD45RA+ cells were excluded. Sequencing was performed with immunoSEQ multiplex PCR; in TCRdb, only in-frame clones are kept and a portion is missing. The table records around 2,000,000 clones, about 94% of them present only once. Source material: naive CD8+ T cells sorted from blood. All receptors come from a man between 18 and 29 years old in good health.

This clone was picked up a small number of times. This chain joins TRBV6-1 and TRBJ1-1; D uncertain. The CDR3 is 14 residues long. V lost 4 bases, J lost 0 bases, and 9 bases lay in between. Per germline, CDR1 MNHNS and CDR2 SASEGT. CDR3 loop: CASSASSMNTEAFF. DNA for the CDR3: TGTGCCAGCAGTGCTAGCTCCATGAACACTGAAGCTTTCTTT.

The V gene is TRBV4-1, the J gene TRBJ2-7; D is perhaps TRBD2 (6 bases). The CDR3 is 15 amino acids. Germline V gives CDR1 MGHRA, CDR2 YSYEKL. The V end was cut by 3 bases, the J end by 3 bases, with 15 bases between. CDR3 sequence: CASSQTAGLYYEQYF. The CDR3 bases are TGCGCCAGCAGCCAGACCGCGGGATTATACTACGAGCAGTACTTC.

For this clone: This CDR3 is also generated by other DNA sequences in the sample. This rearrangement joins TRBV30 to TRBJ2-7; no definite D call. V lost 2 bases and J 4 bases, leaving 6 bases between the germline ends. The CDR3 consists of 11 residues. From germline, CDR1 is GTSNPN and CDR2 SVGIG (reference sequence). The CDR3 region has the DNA TGTGCCTGGAGTTCGGGTTACGAGCAGTACTTC. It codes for CAWSSGYEQYF.

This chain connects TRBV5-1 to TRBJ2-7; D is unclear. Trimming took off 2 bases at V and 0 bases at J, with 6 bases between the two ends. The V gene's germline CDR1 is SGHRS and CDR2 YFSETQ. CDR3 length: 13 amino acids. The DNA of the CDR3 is TGCGCCAGCAGCTTCGACAACTCCTACGAGCAGTACTTC. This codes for CASSFDNSYEQYF.

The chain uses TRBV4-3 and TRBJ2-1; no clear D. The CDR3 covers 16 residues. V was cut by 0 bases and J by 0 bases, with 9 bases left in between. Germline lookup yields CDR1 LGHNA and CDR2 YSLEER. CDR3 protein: CASSQDSQASYNEQFF. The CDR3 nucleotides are TGCGCCAGCAGCCAAGATTCACAAGCCTCCTACAATGAGCAGTTCTTC.

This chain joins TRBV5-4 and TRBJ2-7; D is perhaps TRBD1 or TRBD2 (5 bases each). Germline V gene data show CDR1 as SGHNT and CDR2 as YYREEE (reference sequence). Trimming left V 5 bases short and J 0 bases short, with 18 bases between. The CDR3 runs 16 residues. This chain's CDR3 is CASSLSGTAFSYEQYF. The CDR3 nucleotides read TGTGCCAGCAGTTTATCCGGGACGGCGTTCTCCTACGAGCAGTACTTC.

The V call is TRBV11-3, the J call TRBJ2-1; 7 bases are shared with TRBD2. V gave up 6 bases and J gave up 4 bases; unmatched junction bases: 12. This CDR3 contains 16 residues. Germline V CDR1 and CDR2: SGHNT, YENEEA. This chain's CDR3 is CASRDPPGGEYNEQFF. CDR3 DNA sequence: TGTGCCAGCAGAGACCCCCCGGGGGGTGAGTACAATGAGCAGTTCTTC.

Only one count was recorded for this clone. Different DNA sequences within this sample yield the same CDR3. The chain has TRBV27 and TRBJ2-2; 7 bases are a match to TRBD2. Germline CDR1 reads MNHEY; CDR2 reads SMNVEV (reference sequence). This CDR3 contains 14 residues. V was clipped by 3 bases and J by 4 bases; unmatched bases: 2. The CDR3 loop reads CASSFGGSTGELFF. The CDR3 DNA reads TGTGCCAGCAGTTTCGGGGGGAGCACCGGGGAGCTGTTTTTT.

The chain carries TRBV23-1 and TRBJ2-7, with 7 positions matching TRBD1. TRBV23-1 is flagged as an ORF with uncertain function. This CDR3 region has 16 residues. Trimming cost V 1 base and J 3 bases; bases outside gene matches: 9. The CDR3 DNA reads TGCGCCAGCAGTCAATTTTTTAGAGACAGGGTCTACGAGCAGTACTTC. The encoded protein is CASSQFFRDRVYEQYF.

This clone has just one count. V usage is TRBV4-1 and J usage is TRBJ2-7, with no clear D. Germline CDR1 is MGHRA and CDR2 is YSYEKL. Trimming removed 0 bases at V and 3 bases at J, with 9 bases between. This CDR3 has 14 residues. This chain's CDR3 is CASSQEGHIYEQYF. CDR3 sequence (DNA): TGCGCCAGCAGCCAAGAGGGTCACATCTACGAGCAGTACTTC.

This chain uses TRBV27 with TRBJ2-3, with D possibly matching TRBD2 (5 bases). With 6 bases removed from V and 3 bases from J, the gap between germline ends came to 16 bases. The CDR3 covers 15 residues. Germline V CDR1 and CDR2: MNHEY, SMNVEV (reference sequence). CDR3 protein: CASSLIPGYTDTQYF. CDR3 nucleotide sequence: TGTGCCAGCAGCCTTATCCCGGGATATACAGATACGCAGTATTTT.

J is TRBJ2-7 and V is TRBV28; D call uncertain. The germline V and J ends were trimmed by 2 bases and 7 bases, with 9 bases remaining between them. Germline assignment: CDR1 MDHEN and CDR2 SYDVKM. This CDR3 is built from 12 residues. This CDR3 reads CASSLAVLEQYF. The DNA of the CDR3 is TGTGCCAGCAGTTTAGCCGTATTAGAGCAGTACTTC.

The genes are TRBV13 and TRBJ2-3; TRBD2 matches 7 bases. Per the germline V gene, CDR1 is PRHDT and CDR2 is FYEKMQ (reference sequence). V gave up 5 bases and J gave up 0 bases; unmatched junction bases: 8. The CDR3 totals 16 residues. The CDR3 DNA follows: TGTGCCAGCAGCCCGAGACTAGCCGAAAGCACAGATACGCAGTATTTT. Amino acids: CASSPRLAESTDTQYF.

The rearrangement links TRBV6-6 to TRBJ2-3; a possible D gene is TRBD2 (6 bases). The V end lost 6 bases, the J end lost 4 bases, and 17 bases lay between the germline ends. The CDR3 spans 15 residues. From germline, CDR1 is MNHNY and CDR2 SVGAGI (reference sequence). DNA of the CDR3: TGTGCCAGCAGCCCCGGGACGGAGGGTCCAGATACGCAGTATTTT. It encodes CASSPGTEGPDTQYF.

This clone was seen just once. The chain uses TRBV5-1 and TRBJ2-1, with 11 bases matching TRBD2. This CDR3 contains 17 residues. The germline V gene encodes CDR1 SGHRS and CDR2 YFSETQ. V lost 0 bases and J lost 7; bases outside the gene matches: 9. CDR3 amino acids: CASSLVSLGLADNEQFF. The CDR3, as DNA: TGCGCCAGCAGCTTGGTTTCCTTGGGACTAGCGGATAATGAGCAGTTCTTC.

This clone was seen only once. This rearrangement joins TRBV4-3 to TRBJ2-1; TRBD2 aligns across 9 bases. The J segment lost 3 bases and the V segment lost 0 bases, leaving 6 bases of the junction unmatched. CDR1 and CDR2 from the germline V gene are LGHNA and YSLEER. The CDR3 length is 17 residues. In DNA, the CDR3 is TGCGCCAGCAGCCAAGAATTAGCGGGAGAAGGCTACAATGAGCAGTTCTTC. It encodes CASSQELAGEGYNEQFF.

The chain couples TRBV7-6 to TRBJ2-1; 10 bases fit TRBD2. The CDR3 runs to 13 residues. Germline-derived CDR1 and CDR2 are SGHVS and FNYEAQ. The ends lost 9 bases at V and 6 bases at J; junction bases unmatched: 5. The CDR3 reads CASGSSGGNEQFF. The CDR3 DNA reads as TGTGCCAGTGGATCTAGCGGGGGCAATGAGCAGTTCTTC.

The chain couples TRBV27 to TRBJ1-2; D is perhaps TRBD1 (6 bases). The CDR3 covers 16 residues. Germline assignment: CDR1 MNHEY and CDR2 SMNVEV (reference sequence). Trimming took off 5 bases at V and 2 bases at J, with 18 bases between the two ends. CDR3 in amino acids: CASSEIRGTLNYGYTF. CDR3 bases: TGTGCCAGCAGTGAGATCAGGGGAACTTTGAACTATGGCTACACCTTC.

The CDR3 region has the DNA TGTGCCAGCAGCCCCGAAGGGCCTGAGCAGTTCTTC. Its translation: CASSPEGPEQFF. This chain links TRBV5-4 with TRBJ2-1; D is unresolved. The CDR3 totals 12 residues. The germline V gene has CDR1 SGHNT and CDR2 YYREEE (reference sequence). Trimming cost V 4 bases and J 9 bases, with 11 bases left between them. The full variable domain, with the rest looked up from reference TRBV5-4 and TRBJ2-1, is ETGVTQSPTHLIKTRGQQVTLRCSSQSGHNTVSWYQQALGQGPQFIFQYYREEENGRGNFPPRFSGLQFPNYSSELNVNALELDDSALYLCASSPEGPEQFFGPGTRLTVL.

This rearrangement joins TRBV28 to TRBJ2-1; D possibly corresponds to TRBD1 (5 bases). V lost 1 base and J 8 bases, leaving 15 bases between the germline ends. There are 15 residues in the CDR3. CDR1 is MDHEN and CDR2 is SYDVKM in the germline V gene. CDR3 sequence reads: CASSLFVGAAYEQFF. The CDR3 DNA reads TGTGCCAGCAGTTTATTTGTAGGGGCCGCATATGAGCAGTTCTTC. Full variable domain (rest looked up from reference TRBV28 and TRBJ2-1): DVKVTQSSRYLVKRTGEKVFLECVQDMDHENMFWYRQDPGLGLRLIYFSYDVKMKEKGDIPEGYSVSREKKERFSLILESASTNQTSMYLCASSLFVGAAYEQFFGPGTRLTVL.

As DNA, the CDR3 is TGTGCCAGCAGCCAGTCCCCGGGGGAAAGGGGCTACGAGCAGTACTTC. This codes for CASSQSPGERGYEQYF. The genes are TRBV13 and TRBJ2-7, with D possibly TRBD2 on 6 matching bases. In germline, CDR1 is PRHDT, CDR2 FYEKMQ (reference sequence). The length of the CDR3 is 16 residues. Trimming left V 5 bases short and J 3 bases short, with 20 bases between.

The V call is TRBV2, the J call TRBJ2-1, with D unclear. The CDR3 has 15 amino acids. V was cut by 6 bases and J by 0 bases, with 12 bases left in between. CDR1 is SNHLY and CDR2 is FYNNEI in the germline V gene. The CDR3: CASSDLYNSYNEQFF. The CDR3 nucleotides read TGTGCCAGCAGCGACCTATACAACTCCTACAATGAGCAGTTCTTC.

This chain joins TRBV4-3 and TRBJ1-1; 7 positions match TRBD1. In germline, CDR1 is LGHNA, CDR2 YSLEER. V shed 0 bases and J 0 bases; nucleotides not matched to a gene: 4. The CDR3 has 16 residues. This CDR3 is CASSQERGRMNTEAFF. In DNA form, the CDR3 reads TGCGCCAGCAGCCAAGAAAGGGGGCGGATGAACACTGAAGCTTTCTTT.